The 14 T cell receptor delta chains below all came from one sample that was sequenced in a study of Vδ1+ human thymocytes (dated by TCRdb to the late 2010s). Findings and caveats that apply to the study as a whole: Thymic TRG and TRD repertoires appeared highly polyclonal with Gaussian CDR3 length distributions, unlike oligoclonal peripheral blood repertoires.

Sequencing used an Illumina MiSeq. RNA was isolated using the RNeasy mini kit, and reverse transcription was performed with Superscript III. Multiplex PCR was used to generate CDR3 amplicons, with pooled V-gene forward primers and a constant-region reverse primer carrying Illumina adaptor overhangs. Via CATT, TCRdb reprocessed the public reads, and rows with identical DNA were then joined. The sample has around 60,000 delta-chain clones on record, about 15% of them singletons. The top ten constitute under 0.5% of the sample. No cognate antigen is known for these TCRs. The material sequenced was Vdelta1+ gamma-delta thymocytes from the thymus. In the paper's terms, the cell subset or site label means: FACS-sorted CD3+ TCRalphabeta- TCRVdelta1+ TCRVdelta2- thymocytes. These receptor sequences come from a girl under two years old who had congenital heart surgery.

V gene TRDV1 combines with J gene TRDJ1, with D unclear. The CDR3 runs 19 residues. In germline, CDR1 is TSWWSYY, CDR2 QGS. V was clipped by 0 bases and J by 4 bases, with 24 bases between them. CDR3 nucleotide sequence: TGTGCTCTTGGGGAACTATTCAAACTAAGTACTAAATCAAACGATAAACTCATCTTT. Translation gives CALGELFKLSTKSNDKLIF.

The chain links TRDV1 to TRDJ1; TRDD3 aligns across 10 bases. The CDR3 runs 21 residues. V dropped 0 bases and J dropped 0; count of bases not matched to a gene: 16. The germline gives CDR1 TSWWSYY, CDR2 QGS. As DNA, the CDR3 is TGTGCTCTTGGGGAACTTTGGGCACACTGGGGGATTCCGGCGTACACCGATAAACTCATCTTT. Encoded protein: CALGELWAHWGIPAYTDKLIF.

The J gene is TRDJ1, the V gene TRDV1; 7 positions agree with TRDD3. CDR3 length: 21 amino acids. The J segment lost 1 base and the V segment lost 5 bases, leaving 25 bases of the junction unmatched. The germline V gene has CDR1 TSWWSYY and CDR2 QGS. The CDR3 sequence: CALGNLQRGGWGDLATDKLIF. The CDR3 nucleotides read TGTGCTCTTGGGAATCTCCAACGGGGGGGATGGGGGGACCTTGCCACCGATAAACTCATCTTT.

The chain uses TRDV3 and TRDJ1, with 10 bases lining up with TRDD3. The V segment lost 3 bases and the J segment 0 bases; nucleotides outside the gene matches: 19. Germline V gene sequence: CDR1 TVYSNPD, CDR2 GDNSRS (reference sequence). CDR3 size: 19 residues. Here the CDR3 DNA reads TGTGCCTTGGCCTTCCTCTTAGTACTGGGGGATTTGTACACCGATAAACTCATCTTT. It yields the protein CALAFLLVLGDLYTDKLIF.

This sequence joins TRDV1 and TRDJ1, with no clear D. The CDR3 has 16 amino acids. Germline CDR1 is TSWWSYY and CDR2 is QGS. Trimming shortened V by 0 bases and J by 6 bases, and 17 bases separated the two germline ends. CDR3 amino acids: CALGELVGALRYKLIF. The DNA of the CDR3 is TGTGCTCTTGGGGAACTAGTAGGGGCTCTACGGTATAAACTCATCTTT.

This clone was found a few times. The chain is built from TRDV1 and TRDJ1; possible D gene TRDD3, 5 bases. Trimming pared 1 base from V and 0 bases from J, leaving 18 bases between. The germline gives CDR1 TSWWSYY, CDR2 QGS. This CDR3 has 18 residues. The CDR3 coding sequence is TGTGCTCTTGGGGAACAAAGCTCCGGGGAACCGTACACCGATAAACTCATCTTT. The encoded protein is CALGEQSSGEPYTDKLIF.

This clone has just a few counts. The rearrangement links TRDV1 to TRDJ1; 8 positions agree with TRDD2. The CDR3 covers 19 residues. Germline V gives CDR1 TSWWSYY, CDR2 QGS. V dropped 2 bases and J dropped 0; count of bases not matched to a gene: 14. The CDR3 loop reads CALGEELPTLGLYTDKLIF. The CDR3 DNA reads as TGTGCTCTTGGGGAAGAACTTCCTACGCTGGGGTTGTACACCGATAAACTCATCTTT.

This clone was observed a handful of times. The chain is built from TRDV1 and TRDJ1; D is uncertain. This CDR3 has 16 residues. The ends were cut back, 4 bases at V and 4 bases at J, with 19 bases in the middle. Germline V gene data show CDR1 as TSWWSYY and CDR2 as QGS. Here the CDR3 DNA reads TGTGCTCTTGGGGCCAAAGCGGCCTCGTTCGGCGATAAACTCATCTTT. It codes for CALGAKAASFGDKLIF.

V and J are TRDV1 and TRDJ1, with TRDD3 matching over 12 bases. The CDR3 covers 20 residues. The trim removed 5 bases at V and 1 base at J, leaving 17 bases unmatched. In germline, CDR1 is TSWWSYY, CDR2 QGS. The CDR3: CALGNPYPLGDTRGTDKLIF. CDR3 DNA sequence: TGTGCTCTTGGGAATCCCTACCCCCTGGGGGATACGCGAGGCACCGATAAACTCATCTTT.

This clone was recorded many times. The genes are TRAV29/DV5 and TRDJ1; 9 bases align to TRDD3. There are 18 residues in the CDR3. From germline, CDR1 is NSMFDY and CDR2 ISSIKDK. V gave up 4 bases and J gave up 0 bases; unmatched junction bases: 16. CDR3 protein: CAAPPYWGTIMYTDKLIF. The CDR3 nucleotides read TGTGCAGCACCCCCCTACTGGGGGACGATAATGTACACCGATAAACTCATCTTT.

There are a few counts of this clone. This chain connects TRDV1 to TRDJ1; TRDD3 matches at 11 bases. V shed 2 bases and J 2 bases; nucleotides not matched to a gene: 10. CDR1 TSWWSYY and CDR2 QGS come from the germline V gene. The CDR3 loop spans 18 amino acids. CDR3 region: CALGERMGDTVGTDKLIF. The CDR3 DNA follows: TGTGCTCTTGGGGAAAGAATGGGGGATACGGTCGGAACCGATAAACTCATCTTT.

The chain carries TRDV1 and TRDJ1; 9 bases match TRDD2. This CDR3 region has 24 residues. Trimming cost V 2 bases and J 0 bases; bases outside gene matches: 28. Per the germline V gene, CDR1 is TSWWSYY and CDR2 is QGS. The CDR3 nucleotides are TGTGCTCTTGGGGAAGGCCTTCCTACCGGGTGCCTGGGGACCCCCGAGGTGTACACCGATAAACTCATCTTT. It is translated as CALGEGLPTGCLGTPEVYTDKLIF.

V gene TRDV1 combines with J gene TRDJ1, with 10 bases lining up with TRDD3. The germline V gene encodes CDR1 TSWWSYY and CDR2 QGS. The length of the CDR3 is 17 residues. With 0 bases clipped from V and 2 bases from J, the junction kept 6 bases outside the gene matches. The CDR3 coding sequence is TGTGCTCTTGGGGAACTTTCGGGGGATACGCGGACCGATAAACTCATCTTT. It specifies CALGELSGDTRTDKLIF.

This clone came up a few times. The rearrangement joins TRDV1 to TRDJ1, with 10 bases lining up with TRDD3. The CDR3 loop spans 20 amino acids. V was clipped by 4 bases and J by 2 bases; unmatched bases: 19. Germline CDR1 and CDR2: TSWWSYY and QGS. CDR3 DNA sequence: TGTGCTCTTGGGGGGCGTGATTCCTACCCGGGGGATACGGGGACCGATAAACTCATCTTT. This gives the protein CALGGRDSYPGDTGTDKLIF.